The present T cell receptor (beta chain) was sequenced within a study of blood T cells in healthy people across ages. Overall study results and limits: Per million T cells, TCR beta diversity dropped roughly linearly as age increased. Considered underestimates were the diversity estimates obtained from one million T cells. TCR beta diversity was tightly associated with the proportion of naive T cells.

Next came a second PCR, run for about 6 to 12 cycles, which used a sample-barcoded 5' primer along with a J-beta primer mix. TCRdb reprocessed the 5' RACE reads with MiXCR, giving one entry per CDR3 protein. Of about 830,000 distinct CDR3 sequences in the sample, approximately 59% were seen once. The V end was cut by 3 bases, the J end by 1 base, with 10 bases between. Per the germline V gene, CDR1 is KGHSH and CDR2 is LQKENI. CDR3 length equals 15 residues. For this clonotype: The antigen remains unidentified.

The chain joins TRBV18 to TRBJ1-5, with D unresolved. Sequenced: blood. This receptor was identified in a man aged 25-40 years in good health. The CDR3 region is CASSPGDPSNQPQHF. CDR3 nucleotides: TGTGCCAGCTCACCCGGGGATCCAAGCAATCAGCCCCAGCATTTT.